The clone carrying this T cell receptor (beta chain) was found many times. The antigen remains unidentified. The sample originates from a study of regulatory T cells in long-lasting Graves disease. Turning to the study itself: Graves' cases, newly diagnosed, had used antithyroid drugs under 3 months. Study-level points and caveats: TRBV28, TRBJ1-2 and TRBJ2-5 were segments that persistent disease favored. Whereas new patients shared 966 public clonotypes, persistent patients shared more, at under 3,500.

The time point denotes: newly diagnosed GD, antithyroid drugs for less than 3 months. Extracted RNA from PBMCs served as the source of the TCR library. This CDR3 is 16 amino acids long. CDR1 and CDR2 (germline): LGHDT, YNNKEL (reference sequence). V was trimmed by 3 bases and J by 0 bases, leaving 13 bases between them. The authors built TCR beta libraries using iRepertoire HTBI primers and Arm-PCR of CDR3 regions. Using its own MiXCR run on the multiplex PCR reads, TCRdb lists one record per CDR3 protein. The sample records some 600,000 distinct CDR3 sequences, around 15% being singletons. The sample was also linked to a second study, of T cells in Graves' hyperthyroidism and ophthalmopathy. As that study records: The TCR CDR3 was amplified in a first-round RT-PCR using the HTBI primer set.

This sequence joins TRBV3-1 and TRBJ2-3, with a tentative D call TRBD2 (6 bases). Sequenced here: peripheral blood mononuclear cells (PBMCs), sampled at new diagnosis, from a patient treated with antithyroid drugs. This receptor was taken from a man younger than 35 with Graves disease. The CDR3 reads CASSQVAGLSTDTQYF. In nucleotides, the CDR3 is TGTGCCAGCAGCCAGGTCGCGGGACTCAGCACAGATACGCAGTATTTT.